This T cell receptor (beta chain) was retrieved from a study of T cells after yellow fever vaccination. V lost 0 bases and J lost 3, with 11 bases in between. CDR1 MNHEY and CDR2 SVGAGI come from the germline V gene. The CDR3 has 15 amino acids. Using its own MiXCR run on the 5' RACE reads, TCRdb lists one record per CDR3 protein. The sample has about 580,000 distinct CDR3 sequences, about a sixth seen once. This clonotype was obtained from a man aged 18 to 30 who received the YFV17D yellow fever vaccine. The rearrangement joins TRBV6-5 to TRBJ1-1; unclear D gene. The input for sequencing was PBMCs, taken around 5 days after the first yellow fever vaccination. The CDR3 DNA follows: TGTGCCAGCAGTTACTCTTTGAGTTCTCACACTGAAGCTTTCTTT. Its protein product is CASSYSLSSHTEAFF.